The 31 T cell receptor beta chains presented below share a single source sample, sequenced in a study of graft-versus-host responses after intestinal transplantation. TCRdb's copy holds only in-frame clones and misses some; the assay was immunoSEQ multiplex PCR. The profile shows over 100,000 clones, 90% to 95% of them singletons. Their specific antigens are unknown. The input for sequencing was unstimulated CD4+ T cells sorted from spleen or lymph node cells, taken before intestinal transplant. Receptor source: a human donor who received an intestinal transplant.

In nucleotides, the CDR3 is TGTGCCAGCAGCGGTACCCGGGGGACGGCCACTGAAGCTTTCTTT. Translation gives CASSGTRGTATEAFF. The chain joins TRBV5-5 to TRBJ1-1, with D possibly being TRBD1 (5 bases). V was shortened by 4 bases and J by 4 bases, with 17 bases between the two germline ends. The germline CDR1 and CDR2 sequences are SGHKS and YYEKEE (reference sequence). This CDR3 is 15 amino acids long.

V and J are TRBV27 and TRBJ2-4, with 9 positions matching TRBD1. The V segment lost 5 bases and the J segment 3 bases; nucleotides outside the gene matches: 8. CDR3 length: 16 amino acids. Germline V CDR1 and CDR2: MNHEY, SMNVEV (reference sequence). The CDR3 bases are TGTGCCAGCAGTCCTCGACAGGGGGGCCACAAAAACATTCAGTACTTC. It codes for CASSPRQGGHKNIQYF.

The chain joins TRBV9 to TRBJ1-2; D remains ambiguous. Germline CDR1 reads SGDLS; CDR2 reads YYNGEE. Deletions cut 4 bases from V and 4 bases from J, with 8 bases between. This CDR3 contains 12 residues. The CDR3: CASSSIRYGYTF. The CDR3 DNA sequence: TGTGCCAGCAGCAGTATCCGCTATGGCTACACCTTC.

V is TRBV7-3 and J is TRBJ1-4, with TRBD1 matching over 10 bases. This CDR3 is built from 17 residues. Losses at the gene ends were 4 bases for V and 6 bases for J; bases not matched to a gene: 11. In germline, CDR1 is SGHTA, CDR2 FQGTGA. CDR3 coding DNA: TGTGCCAGCAGCTCAGACAGGGGGCTTAGGAGGGATGAAAAACTGTTTTTT. Amino acids: CASSSDRGLRRDEKLFF.

J is TRBJ2-6 and V is TRBV28, with TRBD1 identical over 12 bases. This CDR3 has 17 residues. In germline, CDR1 is MDHEN, CDR2 SYDVKM. J lost 4 bases, V lost 5 bases, and 6 bases had no gene match. The CDR3 reads CASSPGQGARGANVLTF. CDR3 DNA sequence: TGTGCCAGCAGTCCGGGACAGGGGGCGCGCGGGGCCAACGTCCTGACTTTC.

V usage is TRBV5-6 and J usage is TRBJ2-1; 7 bases are a match to TRBD1. The CDR3 consists of 16 residues. Trimming at V came to 5 bases and at J to 6 bases, leaving 14 bases not matched to a gene. Per the germline V gene, CDR1 is SGHDT and CDR2 is YYEEEE. The CDR3 here is CASSQLRYRGFNEQFF. The CDR3 DNA reads as TGTGCCAGCAGTCAGCTCCGGTACAGGGGTTTCAATGAGCAGTTCTTC.

V gene TRBV5-8 combines with J gene TRBJ2-5, with a tentative D call TRBD2 (6 bases). Trimming left V 4 bases short and J 5 bases short, with 18 bases between. Germline V gene lookup returns CDR1 SGHTS and CDR2 YDEGEE. CDR3 length: 15 amino acids. In DNA, the CDR3 is TGTGCCAGCAGCCCGGGACTGGCCAAGGGTGAGACCCAGTACTTC. The encoded protein is CASSPGLAKGETQYF.

The rearrangement joins TRBV25-1 to TRBJ1-5; TRBD1 aligns across 7 bases. The junction had 7 bases not matched to a gene; V was cut back by 3 bases and J by 2 bases. This CDR3 region has 16 residues. Germline-derived CDR1 and CDR2 are MGHDK and SYGVNS. In DNA, the CDR3 is TGTGCCAGCAGTGATCGCGACAGGGTGCGCAATCAGCCCCAGCATTTT. Amino acids: CASSDRDRVRNQPQHF.

This chain joins TRBV5-6 and TRBJ2-1, with D possibly matching TRBD2 (6 bases). V was trimmed by 5 bases and J by 10 bases, leaving 13 bases between them. CDR1 and CDR2 from the germline V gene are SGHDT and YYEEEE. CDR3 length equals 12 residues. CDR3: CASSSWAGEQFF. CDR3 DNA sequence: TGTGCCAGCAGTTCGTGGGCGGGAGAGCAGTTCTTC.

The chain employs TRBV7-9 and TRBJ1-5, with TRBD1 identical over 10 bases. The germline V gene has CDR1 SEHNR and CDR2 FQNEAQ (reference sequence). This CDR3 region has 17 residues. V dropped 5 bases and J dropped 5; count of bases not matched to a gene: 12. The CDR3 nucleotides are TGTGCCAGCAGCCTATCCCCGGGACAGGGGTCGGATCAGCCCCAGCATTTT. It encodes CASSLSPGQGSDQPQHF.

This rearrangement joins TRBV6-6 to TRBJ1-1; D is possibly TRBD1 (5 bases). V lost 0 bases and J lost 1, with 9 bases in between. The CDR3 contains 15 residues. Germline CDR1 and CDR2: MNHNY and SVGAGI (reference sequence). This chain's CDR3 is CASSYSRTPNTEAFF. The CDR3 DNA sequence: TGTGCCAGCAGTTACTCAAGGACACCGAACACTGAAGCTTTCTTT.

The J gene is TRBJ2-2, the V gene TRBV10-3; TRBD2 might be the D (5 bases). V was trimmed by 6 bases and J by 0 bases, leaving 8 bases between them. The CDR3 has 14 amino acids. Germline V gives CDR1 ENHRY, CDR2 SYGVKD. The CDR3 reads CAIRADANTGELFF. In DNA form, the CDR3 reads TGTGCCATCAGAGCGGACGCGAACACCGGGGAGCTGTTTTTT.

The chain employs TRBV5-6 and TRBJ1-2, with 9 bases identical to TRBD1. The length of the CDR3 is 16 residues. Germline assignment: CDR1 SGHDT and CDR2 YYEEEE. Trimming removed 5 bases from V and 1 base from J; junction bases left unmatched: 9. In nucleotides, the CDR3 is TGTGCCAGCAGAGAAGCCGGGACAGGGTATAACTATGGCTACACCTTC. This gives the protein CASREAGTGYNYGYTF.

The chain combines TRBV27 with TRBJ2-7; D ambiguous. Trimming stripped 5 bases from V and 5 bases from J, with 13 bases between. CDR1 is MNHEY, CDR2 SMNVEV, per germline (reference sequence). This CDR3 contains 13 residues. CDR3 loop: CASSPLTRNEQYF. The CDR3 DNA reads TGTGCCAGCAGTCCGTTAACCCGGAACGAGCAGTACTTC.

This clone has a single count. This chain connects TRBV7-3 to TRBJ2-5, with TRBD2 identical over 7 bases. V was pared by 4 bases and J by 4 bases, with 3 bases of the junction left unmatched. The V gene's germline CDR1 is SGHTA and CDR2 FQGTGA. CDR3 size: 13 residues. CDR3 DNA sequence: TGTGCCAGCAGCTCATCGGGAGGAGAGACCCAGTACTTC. It is translated as CASSSSGGETQYF.

J is TRBJ2-1 and V is TRBV7-6; possibly TRBD2 for D (6 bases). From germline, CDR1 is SGHVS and CDR2 FNYEAQ. The CDR3 contains 16 residues. V lost 0 bases and J lost 7, with 16 bases in between. Here the CDR3 DNA reads TGTGCCAGCAGCTTAGCGCTCCGGGAGCCCGTAAATGAGCAGTTCTTC. Its translation: CASSLALREPVNEQFF.

CDR3 in DNA: TGTGCCAGCAGCCAGGGCCACTATGGCTACACCTTC. Translating gives CASSQGHYGYTF. The chain combines TRBV11-2 with TRBJ1-2, with D maybe TRBD1 (5 bases). In germline, CDR1 is SGHAT, CDR2 FQNNGV. The ends were cut back, 5 bases at V and 3 bases at J, with 7 bases in the middle. The CDR3 extends over 12 amino acids.

The chain recombines TRBV11-2 with TRBJ2-1; D is perhaps TRBD1 (6 bases). CDR1 and CDR2 from the germline V gene are SGHAT and FQNNGV. V gave up 5 bases and J gave up 9 bases, with 8 bases separating them. CDR3 length equals 11 residues. CDR3 region: CASSGQIEQFF. CDR3 sequence (DNA): TGTGCCAGCAGCGGACAGATTGAGCAGTTCTTC.

The chain has TRBV7-2 and TRBJ2-7; D gene unclear. Trimming left V 1 base short and J 6 bases short, with 10 bases between. Germline CDR1 is SGHTA and CDR2 is FQGNSA. This CDR3 contains 13 residues. CDR3 in amino acids: CASSLGVLREQYF. CDR3 DNA sequence: TGTGCCAGCAGCTTAGGAGTACTCCGCGAGCAGTACTTC.

In DNA form, the CDR3 reads TGTGCCGGGAGGGGACAGGGCTACAATGAGCAGTTCTTC. This encodes CAGRGQGYNEQFF. The chain combines TRBV6-1 with TRBJ2-1; 9 bases fit TRBD1. This CDR3 has 13 amino acids. Germline CDR1 is MNHNS and CDR2 is SASEGT. J lost 3 bases, V lost 11 bases, and 5 bases had no gene match.

The rearrangement uses TRBV6-5 and TRBJ1-1; D is perhaps TRBD1 (5 bases). Trimming pared 6 bases from V and 3 bases from J, leaving 14 bases between. This CDR3 contains 14 residues. Germline lookup yields CDR1 MNHEY and CDR2 SVGAGI. This CDR3 is CASSPRMGDTEAFF. The CDR3 DNA follows: TGTGCCAGCAGCCCACGGATGGGGGACACTGAAGCTTTCTTT.

J is TRBJ2-3 and V is TRBV30, with no clear D. V lost 2 bases and J 6 bases, leaving 12 bases between the germline ends. The CDR3 consists of 13 residues. Germline CDR1 and CDR2: GTSNPN and SVGIG (reference sequence). The CDR3 here is CAWSFSRLDTQYF. CDR3 bases: TGTGCCTGGAGTTTCTCACGGCTCGATACGCAGTATTTT.

The V and J genes are TRBV6-6 and TRBJ1-5; D ambiguous. The CDR3 is made up of 14 amino acids. The V and J ends lost 5 bases and 9 bases respectively, with 17 bases between them. The germline V gene has CDR1 MNHNY and CDR2 SVGAGI (reference sequence). CDR3 loop: CASSDPGPTGPQHF. For the CDR3, the DNA is TGTGCCAGCAGTGACCCGGGCCCAACGGGGCCCCAGCATTTT.

The chain couples TRBV7-9 to TRBJ2-7; 11 nucleotides line up with TRBD1. Losses at the gene ends were 5 bases for V and 6 bases for J; bases not matched to a gene: 6. The CDR3 is made up of 14 amino acids. In germline, CDR1 is SEHNR, CDR2 FQNEAQ (reference sequence). CDR3 nucleotide sequence: TGTGCCAGCAGCCCCCCGGGACAGGGGGGCGAGCAGTACTTC. It translates to CASSPPGQGGEQYF.

This chain links TRBV5-6 with TRBJ2-3; the match to TRBD2 covers 11 bases. CDR1 and CDR2 from the germline V gene are SGHDT and YYEEEE. V trimming: 5 bases; J trimming: 5 bases; junction bases outside the gene matches: 7. The CDR3 length is 15 residues. The CDR3 bases are TGTGCCAGCAGTTTGACTAGCGGGAAGGGAGATACGCAGTATTTT. The encoded protein is CASSLTSGKGDTQYF. Together with reference TRBV5-6 and TRBJ2-3, the CDR3 gives the full variable domain: DAGVTQSPTHLIKTRGQQVTLRCSPKSGHDTVSWYQQALGQGPQFIFQYYEEEERQRGNFPDRFSGHQFPNYSSELNVNALLLGDSALYLCASSLTSGKGDTQYFGPGTRLTVL.

V gene TRBV2 combines with J gene TRBJ2-3; D is unclear. The ends were cut back, 7 bases at V and 8 bases at J, with 10 bases in the middle. The CDR3 has 11 amino acids. The germline V gene has CDR1 SNHLY and CDR2 FYNNEI. In DNA, the CDR3 is TGTGCCAGCATGGGCTCATCTACGCAGTATTTT. Translation gives CASMGSSTQYF.

The chain combines TRBV29-1 with TRBJ2-1; D unresolved. The germline CDR1 and CDR2 sequences are SQVTM and ANQGSEA. This CDR3 is 15 amino acids long. V was pared by 4 bases and J by 0 bases, with 13 bases between. CDR3 region: CSVAGRFSSYNEQFF. CDR3 in DNA: TGCAGCGTTGCTGGGCGGTTCAGCTCCTACAATGAGCAGTTCTTC.

This clone was observed a single time. The chain is built from TRBV7-4 and TRBJ2-1; 16 bases fit TRBD2. Germline V gives CDR1 SGHVT, CDR2 SQSDAQ. This CDR3 is 18 amino acids long. Trimming at V came to 3 bases and at J to 4 bases, leaving 6 bases not matched to a gene. CDR3 sequence: CASSLGLAGGYSYNEQFF. The DNA for the CDR3 is TGTGCCAGCAGCTTGGGACTAGCGGGAGGGTACTCGTACAATGAGCAGTTCTTC. Together with reference TRBV7-4 and TRBJ2-1, the CDR3 gives the full variable domain: GAGVSQSPRYKVAKRGRDVALRCDSISGHVTLYWYRQTLGQGSEVLTYSQSDAQRDKSGRPSGRFSAERPERSVSTLKIQRTEQGDSAVYLCASSLGLAGGYSYNEQFFGPGTRLTVL.

The chain couples TRBV7-9 to TRBJ1-5; tentatively, D is TRBD1 (5 bases). Germline assignment: CDR1 SEHNR and CDR2 FQNEAQ (reference sequence). V was cut by 6 bases and J by 6 bases, with 15 bases left in between. The CDR3 is made up of 14 amino acids. This CDR3 reads CASSPMGDGQPQHF. DNA for the CDR3: TGTGCCAGCAGTCCAATGGGGGACGGTCAGCCCCAGCATTTT. Supplemented by reference TRBV7-9 and TRBJ1-5, the full variable domain reads DTGVSQNPRHKITKRGQNVTFRCDPISEHNRLYWYRQTLGQGPEFLTYFQNEAQLEKSRLLSDRFSAERPKGSFSTLEIQRTEQGDSAMYLCASSPMGDGQPQHFGDGTRLSIL.

The chain combines TRBV6-1 with TRBJ2-7; 8 bases align to TRBD2. The CDR3 totals 16 residues. V lost 4 bases, J lost 3 bases, and 11 bases stayed unmatched. The germline V gene encodes CDR1 MNHNS and CDR2 SASEGT. The CDR3 bases are TGTGCCAGCAGTGTGGCGGGACTAGGGGGATACTACGAGCAGTACTTC. It is translated as CASSVAGLGGYYEQYF.

The chain uses TRBV18 and TRBJ1-2, with TRBD1 matching 9 bases. V was pared by 2 bases and J by 6 bases, with 1 base of the junction left unmatched. The CDR3 sequence is 13 residues long. The germline CDR1 and CDR2 sequences are KGHSH and LQKENI. This CDR3 is CASSPRQGDGYTF. The DNA for the CDR3 is TGTGCCAGCTCACCAAGACAGGGGGATGGCTACACCTTC.